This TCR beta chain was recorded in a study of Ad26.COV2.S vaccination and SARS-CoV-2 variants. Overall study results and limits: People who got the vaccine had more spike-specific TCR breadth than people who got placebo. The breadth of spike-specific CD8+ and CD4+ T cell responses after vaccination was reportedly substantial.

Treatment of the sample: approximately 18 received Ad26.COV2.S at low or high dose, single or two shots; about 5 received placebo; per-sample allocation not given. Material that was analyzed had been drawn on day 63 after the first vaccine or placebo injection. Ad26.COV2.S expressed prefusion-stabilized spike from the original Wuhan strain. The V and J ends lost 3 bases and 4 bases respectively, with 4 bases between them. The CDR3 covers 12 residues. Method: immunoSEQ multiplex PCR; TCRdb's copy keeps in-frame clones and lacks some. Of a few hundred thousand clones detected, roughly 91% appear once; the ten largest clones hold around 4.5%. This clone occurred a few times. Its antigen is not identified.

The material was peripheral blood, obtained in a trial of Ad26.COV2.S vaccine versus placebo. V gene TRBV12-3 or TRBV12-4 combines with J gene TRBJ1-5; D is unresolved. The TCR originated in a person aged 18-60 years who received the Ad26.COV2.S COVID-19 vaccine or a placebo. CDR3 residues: CASSLLNQPQHF. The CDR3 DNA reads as TGTGCCAGCAGTTTGTTGAATCAGCCCCAGCATTTT.